This entry lists 7 T cell receptor beta chains sequenced from one sample in a study of cytomegalovirus exposure and HLA in healthy donors (dated by TCRdb to about 2017). The protocol used for the library was the immunoSEQ multiplex PCR assay. For the multiplex PCR, a mixture combining 60 forward primers for TCR Vbeta segments and 13 reverse primers for TCR Jbeta segments was used. Not all clones reach the TCRdb copy of this immuneACCESS table, which keeps in-frame sequences only. Checked studies attribute under half of the gap to unresolved V genes and leave the rest unexplained. In all, the sample holds 90,000 to 120,000 clones, and around 73% of those were seen once. The ten largest clones capture 6.5% to 8.5% of the sample. Input material: PBMCs. The receptors come from a man aged 25 to 40 in good health and CMV-seronegative.

The rearrangement links TRBV30 to TRBJ2-7; 13 bases fit TRBD2. Germline V gene lookup returns CDR1 GTSNPN and CDR2 SVGIG (reference sequence). The CDR3 has 13 residues. The junction had 6 bases not matched to a gene; V was cut back by 6 bases and J by 7 bases. CDR3 loop: CACLSGLAGEQYF. In DNA form, the CDR3 reads TGTGCCTGCTTATCGGGACTAGCGGGGGAGCAGTACTTC.

This rearrangement joins TRBV21-1 to TRBJ2-7; whether TRBD2, the table's D call, matches the DNA was not checked. TRBV21-1 is classified as a pseudogene. The CDR3 spans 12 residues. CDR3 in amino acids: CASSHGTYEQYF. The CDR3 region has the DNA TGTGCCAGCTCGCACGGGACCTACGAGCAGTACTTC.

The genes are TRBV30 and TRBJ2-1; 8 bases match TRBD2. This CDR3 contains 13 residues. Germline V gives CDR1 GTSNPN, CDR2 SVGIG (reference sequence). V lost 1 base and J lost 7; bases outside the gene matches: 3. CDR3 in DNA: TGTGCCTGGAGTGCCCCGGGGGGGAATGAGCAGTTCTTC. Residues: CAWSAPGGNEQFF.

V is TRBV14 and J is TRBJ1-1; tentative D call: TRBD1 (6 bases). Trimming took 3 bases from V and 7 from J, leaving 12 bases between them. Germline V gene sequence: CDR1 SGHDN, CDR2 FVKESK. CDR3 length: 13 amino acids. CDR3 sequence: CASSQSGTIEAFF. DNA for the CDR3: TGTGCCAGCAGCCAGTCCGGGACAATTGAAGCTTTCTTT.

The rearrangement links TRBV27 to TRBJ1-1; TRBD1 aligns across 8 bases. The CDR3 has 14 residues. V dropped 6 bases and J dropped 7; count of bases not matched to a gene: 10. CDR1 MNHEY and CDR2 SMNVEV come from the germline V gene (reference sequence). The CDR3, as DNA: TGTGCCAGCAGCATCCAGGGGGCGCGACTTGAAGCTTTCTTT. Translation: CASSIQGARLEAFF.

J is TRBJ2-7 and V is TRBV2, with D possibly being TRBD2 (6 bases). The V gene's germline CDR1 is SNHLY and CDR2 FYNNEI. The germline V and J ends were trimmed by 4 bases and 6 bases, with 19 bases remaining between them. There are 15 residues in the CDR3. CDR3 sequence (DNA): TGTGCCAGCAGTGTATCGACTAGTATGCGATCCGAGCAGTACTTC. This encodes CASSVSTSMRSEQYF.

The J gene is TRBJ1-5, the V gene TRBV6-6; possible D gene TRBD1, 5 bases. CDR1 is MNHNY and CDR2 is SVGAGI in the germline V gene (reference sequence). This CDR3 spans 15 amino acids. Trimming took 4 bases from V and 0 from J, leaving 10 bases between them. The CDR3 nucleotides read TGTGCCAGCAGTTGGGGCCATAATAGCAATCAGCCCCAGCATTTT. Protein sequence: CASSWGHNSNQPQHF.